The 26 T cell receptor beta chains listed next were all sequenced from one sample in a study of T cells in Graves' hyperthyroidism and ophthalmopathy. Researchers amplified the TCR beta CDR3 regions from RNA transcripts. The primer set for the first-round RT-PCR of the TCR CDR3 was HTBI. Each CDR3 protein gets one entry after TCRdb re-called the multiplex PCR reads with MiXCR. The data contain around 610,000 distinct CDR3 sequences, under 15% of them singletons. Input material: blood. These receptors were obtained from a woman in her thirties or forties with Graves' ophthalmopathy.

This clonotype appeared many times. The chain couples TRBV5-1 to TRBJ1-1; D possibly corresponds to TRBD1 (6 bases). This CDR3 spans 15 amino acids. The ends were cut back, 1 base at V and 2 bases at J, with 12 bases in the middle. Germline CDR1 SGHRS, CDR2 YFSETQ. The CDR3 DNA is TGCGCCAGCAGCTTGACAGGACAGCTTAACACTGAAGCTTTCTTT. It codes for CASSLTGQLNTEAFF.

This clonotype has ten or more counts. This chain links TRBV12-3 or TRBV12-4 with TRBJ1-5; no reliable D call. V dropped 3 bases and J dropped 7 bases, with 16 bases sitting between them. The CDR3 contains 15 residues. CDR3 nucleotides: TGTGCCAGCAGTTTTGGAGGCGAGGCTGCCCAGCCCCAGCATTTT. It codes for CASSFGGEAAQPQHF.

This clonotype has more than one count but fewer than ten. This chain connects TRBV19 to TRBJ1-1, with a possible D match to TRBD1 (5 bases). V was cut by 8 bases and J by 2 bases, with 15 bases left in between. This CDR3 contains 14 residues. CDR1 is LNHDA and CDR2 is SQIVND in the germline V gene (reference sequence). The CDR3 DNA reads as TGTGCCAGTCGACACCGGGACGGTAACACTGAAGCTTTCTTT. Translated: CASRHRDGNTEAFF.

This clonotype was detected ten times or more. The V call is TRBV6-2 or TRBV6-3, the J call TRBJ2-7; TRBD1 aligns across 10 bases. There are 14 residues in the CDR3. Germline V lookup: CDR1 MNHEY, CDR2 SVGEGT. V gave up 8 bases and J gave up 3 bases; unmatched junction bases: 7. Written as DNA, the CDR3 is TGTGCCAGCCAGTCAGGACAGGGGGACTACGAGCAGTACTTC. Translating gives CASQSGQGDYEQYF.

This clonotype showed up many times. The chain joins TRBV28 to TRBJ1-2; perhaps TRBD1 as D (5 bases). V was cut by 8 bases and J by 5 bases, with 27 bases left in between. Germline V gene sequence: CDR1 MDHEN, CDR2 SYDVKM. The CDR3 covers 17 residues. CDR3: CASARGVQAGGKYGYTF. The CDR3 nucleotides read TGTGCCAGCGCTCGGGGGGTCCAAGCGGGCGGAAAATATGGCTACACCTTC.

This clonotype was observed at least ten times. CDR3 nucleotides: TGTGCCAGCAGTGAATATGGGGGGCGGGGACAGACCCAGTACTTC. This translates into CASSEYGGRGQTQYF. The genes are TRBV25-1 and TRBJ2-5, with D possibly being TRBD1 or TRBD2 (6 bases each). Trimming stripped 0 bases from V and 6 bases from J, with 14 bases between. Germline V gene data show CDR1 as MGHDK and CDR2 as SYGVNS. The CDR3 sequence is 15 residues long.

As to this clonotype: No conserved phenylalanine or tryptophan is present at the end of the CDR3, so a read error is the likely explanation. The chain carries TRBV11-2 and TRBJ2-3, with 10 bases that match TRBD2. CDR1 is SGHAT and CDR2 is FQNNGV in the germline V gene. V gave up 5 bases and J gave up 2 bases; unmatched junction bases: 7. This CDR3 contains 16 residues. The CDR3: CASSQTAGGDTDTQYL. CDR3 nucleotide sequence: TGTGCCAGCAGCCAAACAGCGGGAGGGGACACAGATACGCAGTATCTT.

This clonotype was found many times. The CDR3: CASSGTRYEQYF. Here the CDR3 DNA reads TGTGCCAGCAGTGGGACTAGGTACGAGCAGTACTTC. The rearrangement uses TRBV2 and TRBJ2-7; 7 nucleotides agree with TRBD2. Per germline, CDR1 SNHLY and CDR2 FYNNEI. CDR3 size: 12 residues. With V trimmed by 4 bases and J by 4 bases, 1 base remained unmatched.

This chain connects TRBV6-2 or TRBV6-3 to TRBJ2-5; TRBD1 agrees at 7 bases. The CDR3 spans 18 residues. V was clipped by 2 bases and J by 2 bases; unmatched bases: 14. The germline V gene encodes CDR1 MNHEY and CDR2 SVGEGT. Here the CDR3 DNA reads TGTGCCAGCAGTTACGGTATAAGGGGGCCGCCGGGACAAGAGACCCAGTACTTC. Residues: CASSYGIRGPPGQETQYF.

This clonotype was counted at least ten times. The J gene is TRBJ2-5, the V gene TRBV11-2; 9 positions match TRBD2. CDR3 size: 16 residues. The V gene's germline CDR1 is SGHAT and CDR2 FQNNGV. The V gene end was trimmed by 5 bases and the J gene end by 1 base; junction bases not matched to a gene: 8. In DNA form, the CDR3 reads TGTGCCAGCAGCCACGGACTAGCGTCCGCCCAAGAGACCCAGTACTTC. Translated, it gives CASSHGLASAQETQYF. The full variable domain, completed using reference TRBV11-2 and TRBJ2-5, is EAGVAQSPRYKIIEKRQSVAFWCNPISGHATLYWYQQILGQGPKLLIQFQNNGVVDDSQLPKDRFSAERLKGVDSTLKIQPAKLEDSAVYLCASSHGLASAQETQYFGPGTRLLVL.

This clonotype was counted a few times. The CDR3 spells CAIEGPSSTDTQYF. The CDR3, as DNA: TGTGCCATAGAGGGGCCTTCTAGCACAGATACGCAGTATTTT. The V and J genes are TRBV30 and TRBJ2-3; the D call may be TRBD1 or TRBD2 (5 bases each). In germline, CDR1 is GTSNPN, CDR2 SVGIG (reference sequence). V was trimmed by 8 bases and J by 0 bases, leaving 15 bases between them. This CDR3 spans 14 amino acids.

The rearrangement joins TRBV6-1 to TRBJ1-5; D is uncertain. V lost 6 bases to trimming and J lost 2 bases, with 11 bases between them. The CDR3 sequence is 14 residues long. Germline CDR1 MNHNS, CDR2 SASEGT. The CDR3 protein is CASRAVLGNQPQHF. CDR3 in DNA: TGTGCCAGCAGGGCCGTCCTGGGCAATCAGCCCCAGCATTTT.

In this sample, this clonotype turned up many times. The chain employs TRBV12-3 or TRBV12-4 and TRBJ1-1; D is unresolved. V lost 5 bases, J lost 7 bases, and 14 bases lay in between. CDR3 length equals 13 residues. CDR3 sequence: CASSRPLGGEAFF. The CDR3 DNA is TGTGCCAGCAGTCGGCCCCTCGGTGGTGAAGCTTTCTTT.

This clonotype appeared many times. The chain couples TRBV29-1 to TRBJ1-1; D is perhaps TRBD1 (5 bases). The CDR3 covers 15 residues. Trimming pared 4 bases from V and 5 bases from J, leaving 20 bases between. From germline, CDR1 is SQVTM and CDR2 ANQGSEA. CDR3 sequence: CSVARGSWGGTEAFF. The CDR3 nucleotides are TGCAGCGTTGCAAGGGGCTCTTGGGGGGGGACTGAAGCTTTCTTT.

This clonotype was observed many times. The chain employs TRBV6-2 or TRBV6-3 and TRBJ2-7; the D is unclear. This CDR3 has 13 residues. The germline V and J ends were trimmed by 2 bases and 5 bases, with 10 bases remaining between them. Germline V gene data show CDR1 as MNHEY and CDR2 as SVGEGT. DNA for the CDR3: TGTGCCAGCAGTTACCCACTCCGCAACGAGCAGTACTTC. As protein: CASSYPLRNEQYF.

This clonotype showed up many times. The gene calls are TRBV28 and TRBJ1-1, with TRBD1 matching over 10 bases. V was pared by 3 bases and J by 6 bases, with 7 bases of the junction left unmatched. Per germline, CDR1 MDHEN and CDR2 SYDVKM. The CDR3 has 15 amino acids. CDR3 amino acids: CASSLPGQGRSEAFF. CDR3 bases: TGTGCCAGCAGTTTGCCGGGACAGGGGAGATCTGAAGCTTTCTTT.

The chain has TRBV6-2 or TRBV6-3 and TRBJ1-5, with a possible D match to TRBD1 (6 bases). This CDR3 region has 13 residues. The germline V and J ends were trimmed by 6 bases and 7 bases, with 13 bases remaining between them. Looked up from germline, CDR1 is MNHEY and CDR2 is SVGEGT. DNA for the CDR3: TGTGCCAGCAGGGCACAGGGACCCCAGCCCCAGCATTTT. Encoded protein: CASRAQGPQPQHF.

This clonotype appeared a single time. One end of the junction fails to match germline, which may point to a read error. The chain recombines TRBV6-2 or TRBV6-3 with TRBJ2-7; TRBD1 is a possible D gene (6 bases). The CDR3 spans 13 residues. Germline V gene sequence: CDR1 MNHEY, CDR2 SVGEGT. DNA for the CDR3: TGTACCAGCAGTTTGGGACAAATCTACGAGCAGTACTTC. This encodes CTSSLGQIYEQYF.

The chain recombines TRBV12-5 with TRBJ2-7; D is ambiguous. The length of the CDR3 is 16 residues. In germline, CDR1 is LGHNT, CDR2 FRNRAP. V was clipped by 0 bases and J by 4 bases, with 16 bases between them. CDR3 nucleotide sequence: TGTGCTAGTGGTTTGGTCTTCAGATTGTTAGGATACGAGCAGTACTTC. Translation: CASGLVFRLLGYEQYF. The variable domain in full, with the rest retrieved from reference TRBV12-5 and TRBJ2-7, is DARVTQTPRHKVTEMGQEVTMRCQPILGHNTVFWYRQTMMQGLELLAYFRNRAPLDDSGMPKDRFSAEMPDATLATLKIQPSEPRDSAVYFCASGLVFRLLGYEQYFGPGTRLTVT.

The CDR3 sequence: CASSLPGALYGELFF. The DNA of the CDR3 is TGCGCCAGCAGCTTGCCCGGGGCGCTCTACGGGGAGCTGTTTTTT. The J gene is TRBJ2-2, the V gene TRBV5-1; D tentatively reads TRBD1 or TRBD2 (5 bases each). This CDR3 is 15 amino acids long. The germline V gene encodes CDR1 SGHRS and CDR2 YFSETQ. V was clipped by 1 base and J by 7 bases, with 14 bases between them. Full variable domain (rest looked up from reference TRBV5-1 and TRBJ2-2): KAGVTQTPRYLIKTRGQQVTLSCSPISGHRSVSWYQQTPGQGLQFLFEYFSETQRNKGNFPGRFSGRQFSNSRSEMNVSTLELGDSALYLCASSLPGALYGELFFGEGSRLTVL.

This clonotype occurred many times. The chain is built from TRBV5-1 and TRBJ2-7, with D perhaps matching TRBD1 (8 bases). V shed 3 bases and J shed 3 bases, with 19 bases lying between them. CDR3 length: 16 residues. Germline V gene data show CDR1 as SGHRS and CDR2 as YFSETQ. The CDR3 DNA reads as TGCGCCAGCAGCTCATCCACAGGGGGGGGAAACTACGAGCAGTACTTC. Translation gives CASSSSTGGGNYEQYF.

Notes on this clonotype: This may be a read error, as it is one base from a much larger clone. The chain has TRBV28 and TRBJ2-2; 8 bases are shared with TRBD1. Germline CDR1 is MDHEN and CDR2 is SYDVKM. The CDR3 totals 15 residues. The V and J ends lost 6 bases and 1 base, in that order; junction bases with no gene match: 4. The CDR3 here is CASRRDRLNTGELFF. CDR3 DNA: TGTGCCAGCAGGAGGGACAGGTTGAACACCGGGGAGCTGTTTTTT. Looking up the rest from reference TRBV28 and TRBJ2-2 gives the full variable domain: DVKVTQSSRYLVKRTGEKVFLECVQDMDHENMFWYRQDPGLGLRLIYFSYDVKMKEKGDIPEGYSVSREKKERFSLILESASTNQTSMYLCASRRDRLNTGELFFGEGSRLTVL.

A word on this clonotype: This may be a read error, as it is one base from a much larger clone. The gene calls are TRBV6-2 or TRBV6-3 and TRBJ1-1; no firm D call. V was shortened by 10 bases and J by 3 bases, with 18 bases between the two germline ends. The germline V gene has CDR1 MNHEY and CDR2 SVGEGT. The CDR3 is 14 residues long. CDR3 nucleotide sequence: TGTGCCAACAGCCCTTCCTGGGAGGACACTGAAGCTTTCTTT. It encodes CANSPSWEDTEAFF.

This clonotype has just a few counts. The chain combines TRBV7-9 with TRBJ2-7; 10 nucleotides agree with TRBD1. Germline CDR1 and CDR2: SEHNR and FQNEAQ (reference sequence). This CDR3 region has 14 residues. V gave up 3 bases and J gave up 5 bases; unmatched junction bases: 4. The CDR3 nucleotides read TGTGCCAGCAGCTTTCCGGGACAGGGGAACGAGCAGTACTTC. Translating gives CASSFPGQGNEQYF.

At least ten counts were recorded for this clonotype. CDR3 DNA: TGTGCCAGTAGTATCAGTTGGACAGGGAACTACGAGCAGTACTTC. This sequence encodes CASSISWTGNYEQYF. This chain links TRBV19 with TRBJ2-7; 8 bases align to TRBD1. The CDR3 consists of 15 residues. Trimming removed 3 bases from V and 3 bases from J; junction bases left unmatched: 7. Germline V CDR1 and CDR2: LNHDA, SQIVND (reference sequence).

A few counts support this clonotype. The V and J genes are TRBV10-3 and TRBJ2-2, with TRBD2 matching 7 bases. Germline-derived CDR1 and CDR2 are ENHRY and SYGVKD. V shed 5 bases and J 0 bases; nucleotides not matched to a gene: 3. The CDR3 sequence is 15 residues long. The CDR3 is CAISQRGTNTGELFF. The CDR3 DNA is TGTGCCATCAGTCAGCGGGGTACGAACACCGGGGAGCTGTTTTTT.